This T cell receptor (beta chain) was identified during a study of T cells in localized non-small cell lung cancer. Study conclusions and caveats: The study linked higher blood T cell density to longer overall survival. It remains possible that heterogeneity exists, since only one tumor region was sequenced. Uninvolved nearby lung showed the greatest T cell clonality, exceeding that found in tumor. Across samples, adjacent lung featured a median around 56 of the top 100 tumor clones.

Germline V CDR1 and CDR2: SEHNR, FQNEAQ (reference sequence). J lost 4 bases, V lost 1 base, and 4 bases had no gene match. CDR3 length: 15 residues. The data were produced by immunoSEQ multiplex PCR, yet TCRdb's version contains in-frame clones alone and is incomplete. The table lists 25,000 to 35,000 clones, about 88% of them singletons, with about 2.9% in the top ten. Concerning this clone itself: Its antigen is not identified.

The receptor comes from a female donor at least 60 years old with stage I lung adenocarcinoma. The V and J genes are TRBV7-9 and TRBJ2-3, with TRBD2 matching 8 bases. Here the sequenced sample was peripheral blood, taken before any cancer treatment. The CDR3 loop reads CASSLGRLAPDTQYF. DNA of the CDR3: TGTGCCAGCAGCTTAGGACGACTAGCGCCAGATACGCAGTATTTT.